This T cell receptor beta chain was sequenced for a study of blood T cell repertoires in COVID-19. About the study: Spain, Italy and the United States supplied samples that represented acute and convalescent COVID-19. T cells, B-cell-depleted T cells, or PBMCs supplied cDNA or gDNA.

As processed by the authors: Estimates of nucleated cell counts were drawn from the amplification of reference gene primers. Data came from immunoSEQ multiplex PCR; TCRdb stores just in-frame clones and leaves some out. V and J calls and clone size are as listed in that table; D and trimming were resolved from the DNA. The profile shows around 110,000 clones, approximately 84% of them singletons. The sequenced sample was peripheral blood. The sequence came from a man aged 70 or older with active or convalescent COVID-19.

The CDR3 nucleotides read TGTGCCAGCAGCTTCCTGGGGGGCGAGCAGTACTTC. It translates to CASSFLGGEQYF. This chain joins TRBV7-9 and TRBJ2-7; TRBD2 might be the D (6 bases). V gave up 3 bases and J gave up 6 bases, with 9 bases separating them. The CDR3 extends over 12 amino acids. The germline CDR1 and CDR2 sequences are SEHNR and FQNEAQ (reference sequence).